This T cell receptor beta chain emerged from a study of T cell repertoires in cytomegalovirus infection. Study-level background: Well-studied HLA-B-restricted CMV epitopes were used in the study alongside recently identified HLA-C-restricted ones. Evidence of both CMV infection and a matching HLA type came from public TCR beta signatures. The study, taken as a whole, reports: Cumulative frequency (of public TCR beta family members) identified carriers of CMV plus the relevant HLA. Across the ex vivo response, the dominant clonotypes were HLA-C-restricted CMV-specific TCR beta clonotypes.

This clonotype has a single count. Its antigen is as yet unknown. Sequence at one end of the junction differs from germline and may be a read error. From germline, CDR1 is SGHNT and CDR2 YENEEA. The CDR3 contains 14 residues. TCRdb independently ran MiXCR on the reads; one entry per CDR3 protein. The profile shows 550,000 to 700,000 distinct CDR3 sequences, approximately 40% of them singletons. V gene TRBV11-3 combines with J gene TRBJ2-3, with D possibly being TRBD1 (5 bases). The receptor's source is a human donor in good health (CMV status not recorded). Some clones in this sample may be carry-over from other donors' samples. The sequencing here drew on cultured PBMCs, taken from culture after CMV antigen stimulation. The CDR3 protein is CANSLGRPGDTQYF. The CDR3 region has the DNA TGTGCCAACAGCTTGGGCCGCCCAGGGGATACGCAGTATTTT.